This entry concerns a single TCR beta chain. The data were obtained in a study of blood T cell repertoires in COVID-19. Study in general: Whether acute or convalescent, the COVID-19 samples came from the United States, Italy and Spain. T cells, B-cell-depleted T cells, or PBMCs supplied cDNA or gDNA.

In the source study's methods: Amplified reference gene primers provided the basis for estimating nucleated cell counts. Method: immunoSEQ multiplex PCR; TCRdb's copy keeps in-frame clones and lacks some. V and J calls and clone size are as listed in that table; D and trimming were resolved from the DNA. The table lists about 94,000 clones, around 86% of them singletons, with roughly 4.5% in the top ten. CDR1 and CDR2 from the germline V gene are MNHEY and SVGAGI. The CDR3 is 12 residues long. The specimen was peripheral blood. The chain joins TRBV6-5 to TRBJ2-5; possibly TRBD1 for D (6 bases). This TCR was sampled from a woman of 80 years or more with acute or convalescent COVID-19. This chain's CDR3 is CASGVRGETQYF. The CDR3 DNA is TGTGCGTCAGGGGTTCGTGGAGAGACCCAGTACTTC.